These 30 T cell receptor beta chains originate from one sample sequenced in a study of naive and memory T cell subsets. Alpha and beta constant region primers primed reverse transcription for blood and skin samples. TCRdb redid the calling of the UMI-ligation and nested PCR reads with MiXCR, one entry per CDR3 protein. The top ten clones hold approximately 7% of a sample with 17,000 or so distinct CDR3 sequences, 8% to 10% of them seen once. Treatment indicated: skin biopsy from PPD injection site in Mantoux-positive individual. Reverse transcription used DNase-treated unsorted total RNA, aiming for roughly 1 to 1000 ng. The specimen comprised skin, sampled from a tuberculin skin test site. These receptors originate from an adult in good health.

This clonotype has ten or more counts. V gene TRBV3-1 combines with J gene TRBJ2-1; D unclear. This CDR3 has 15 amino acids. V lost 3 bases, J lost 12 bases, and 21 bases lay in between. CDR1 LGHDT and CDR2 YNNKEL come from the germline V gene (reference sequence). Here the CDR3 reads CASSHPWTRLDRQFF. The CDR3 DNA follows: TGTGCCAGCAGCCACCCTTGGACCCGTCTGGATAGGCAGTTCTTC.

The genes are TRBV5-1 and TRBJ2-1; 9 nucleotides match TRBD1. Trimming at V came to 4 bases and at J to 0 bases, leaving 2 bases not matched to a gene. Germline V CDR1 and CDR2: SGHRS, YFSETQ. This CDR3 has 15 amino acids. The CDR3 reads CASSTTGGSYNEQFF. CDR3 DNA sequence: TGCGCCAGCAGCACGACAGGGGGCTCCTACAATGAGCAGTTCTTC.

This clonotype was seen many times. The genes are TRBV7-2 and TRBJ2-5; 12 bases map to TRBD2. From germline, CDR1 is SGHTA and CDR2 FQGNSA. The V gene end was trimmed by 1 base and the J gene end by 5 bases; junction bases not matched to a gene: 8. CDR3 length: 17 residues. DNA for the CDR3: TGTGCCAGCAGCTTAGGGGCGACTAGCGGGGGCGGGGAGACCCAGTACTTC. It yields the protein CASSLGATSGGGETQYF.

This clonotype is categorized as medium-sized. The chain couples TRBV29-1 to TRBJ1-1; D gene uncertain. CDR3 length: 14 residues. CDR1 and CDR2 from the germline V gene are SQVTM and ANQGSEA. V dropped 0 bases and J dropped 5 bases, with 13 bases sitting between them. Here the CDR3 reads CSVEEVRTSTEAFF. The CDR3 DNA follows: TGCAGCGTTGAAGAGGTCAGGACGAGTACTGAAGCTTTCTTT. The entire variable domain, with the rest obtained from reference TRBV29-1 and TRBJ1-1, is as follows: SAVISQKPSRDICQRGTSLTIQCQVDSQVTMMFWYRQQPGQSLTLIATANQGSEATYESGFVIDKFPISRPNLTFSTLTVSNMSPEDSSIYLCSVEEVRTSTEAFFGQGTRLTVV.

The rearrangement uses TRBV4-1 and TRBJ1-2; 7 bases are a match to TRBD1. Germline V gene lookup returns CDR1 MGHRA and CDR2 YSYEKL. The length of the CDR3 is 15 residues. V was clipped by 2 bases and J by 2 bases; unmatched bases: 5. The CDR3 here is CASSQRQGRNYGYTF. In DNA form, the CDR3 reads TGCGCCAGCAGCCAAAGACAGGGCAGAAACTATGGCTACACCTTC.

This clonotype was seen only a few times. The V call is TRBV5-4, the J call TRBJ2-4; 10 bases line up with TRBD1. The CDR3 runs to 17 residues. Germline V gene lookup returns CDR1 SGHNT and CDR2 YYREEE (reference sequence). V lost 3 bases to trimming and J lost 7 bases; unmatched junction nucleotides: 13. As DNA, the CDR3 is TGTGCCAGCAGCTGGACGGACAGGGGGGGCCTCGGGAACATTCAGTACTTC. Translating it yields CASSWTDRGGLGNIQYF.

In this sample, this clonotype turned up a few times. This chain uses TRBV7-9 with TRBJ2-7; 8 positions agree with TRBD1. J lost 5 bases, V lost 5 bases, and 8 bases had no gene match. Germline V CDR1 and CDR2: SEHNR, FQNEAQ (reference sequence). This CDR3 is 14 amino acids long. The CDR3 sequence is CASSRTGPGHEQYF. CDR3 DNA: TGTGCCAGCAGCCGGACAGGGCCTGGCCACGAGCAGTACTTC.

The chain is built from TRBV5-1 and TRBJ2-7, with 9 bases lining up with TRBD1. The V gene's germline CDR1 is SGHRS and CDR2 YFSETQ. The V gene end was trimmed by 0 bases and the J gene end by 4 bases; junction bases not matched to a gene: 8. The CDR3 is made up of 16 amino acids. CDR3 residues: CASSLAGTGRGYEQYF. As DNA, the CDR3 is TGCGCCAGCAGCTTGGCCGGGACAGGGAGGGGATACGAGCAGTACTTC. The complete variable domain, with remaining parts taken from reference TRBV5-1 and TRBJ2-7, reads KAGVTQTPRYLIKTRGQQVTLSCSPISGHRSVSWYQQTPGQGLQFLFEYFSETQRNKGNFPGRFSGRQFSNSRSEMNVSTLELGDSALYLCASSLAGTGRGYEQYFGPGTRLTVT.

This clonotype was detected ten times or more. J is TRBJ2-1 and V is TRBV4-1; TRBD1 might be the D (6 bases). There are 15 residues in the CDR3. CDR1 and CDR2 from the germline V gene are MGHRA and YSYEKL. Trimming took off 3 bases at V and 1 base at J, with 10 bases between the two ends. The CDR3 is CASSHGQGSYNEQFF. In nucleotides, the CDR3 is TGCGCCAGCAGCCACGGGCAGGGGTCCTACAATGAGCAGTTCTTC.

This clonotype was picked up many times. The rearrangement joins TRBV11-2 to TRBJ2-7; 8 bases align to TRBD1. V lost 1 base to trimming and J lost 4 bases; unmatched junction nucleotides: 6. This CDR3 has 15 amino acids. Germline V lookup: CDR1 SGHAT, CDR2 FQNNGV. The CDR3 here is CASSLVSRGQYEQYF. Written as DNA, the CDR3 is TGTGCCAGCAGCTTAGTCTCCAGGGGGCAATACGAGCAGTACTTC.

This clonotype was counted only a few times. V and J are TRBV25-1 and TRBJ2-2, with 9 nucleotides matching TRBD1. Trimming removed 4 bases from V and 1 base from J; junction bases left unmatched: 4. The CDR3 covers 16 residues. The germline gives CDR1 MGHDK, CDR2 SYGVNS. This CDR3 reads CASSVMGQGNTGELFF. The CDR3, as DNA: TGTGCCAGCAGTGTTATGGGACAGGGGAACACCGGGGAGCTGTTTTTT.

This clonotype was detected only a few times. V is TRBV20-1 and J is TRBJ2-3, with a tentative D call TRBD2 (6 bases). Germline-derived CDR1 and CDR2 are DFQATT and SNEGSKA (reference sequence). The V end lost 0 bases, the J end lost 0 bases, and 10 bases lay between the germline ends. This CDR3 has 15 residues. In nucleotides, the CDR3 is TGCAGTGCTAGAGATTTAAGCGGGAGCACAGATACGCAGTATTTT. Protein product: CSARDLSGSTDTQYF.

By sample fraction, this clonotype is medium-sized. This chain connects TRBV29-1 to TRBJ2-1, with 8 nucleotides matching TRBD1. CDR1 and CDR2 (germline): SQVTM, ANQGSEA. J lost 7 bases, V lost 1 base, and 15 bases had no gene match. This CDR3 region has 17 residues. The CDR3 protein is CSVEGRLPGGSRNEQFF. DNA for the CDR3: TGCAGCGTTGAAGGGCGGTTGCCAGGGGGCAGCCGGAATGAGCAGTTCTTC.

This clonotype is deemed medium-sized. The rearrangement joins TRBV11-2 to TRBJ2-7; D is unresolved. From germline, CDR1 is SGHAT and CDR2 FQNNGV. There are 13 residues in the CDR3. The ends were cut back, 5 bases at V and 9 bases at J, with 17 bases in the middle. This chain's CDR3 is CASSLTRPTRQYF. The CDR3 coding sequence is TGTGCCAGCAGCCTAACCCGACCTACGAGGCAGTACTTC. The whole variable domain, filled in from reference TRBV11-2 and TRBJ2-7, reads EAGVAQSPRYKIIEKRQSVAFWCNPISGHATLYWYQQILGQGPKLLIQFQNNGVVDDSQLPKDRFSAERLKGVDSTLKIQPAKLEDSAVYLCASSLTRPTRQYFGPGTRLTVT.

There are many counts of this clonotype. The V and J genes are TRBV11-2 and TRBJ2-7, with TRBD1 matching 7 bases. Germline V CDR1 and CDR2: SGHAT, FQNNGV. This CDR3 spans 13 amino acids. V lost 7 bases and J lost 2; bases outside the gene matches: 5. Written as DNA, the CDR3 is TGTGCCAGCACCCTTGGGACAGCCTACGAGCAGTACTTC. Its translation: CASTLGTAYEQYF. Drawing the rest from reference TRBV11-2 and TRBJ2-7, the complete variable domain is EAGVAQSPRYKIIEKRQSVAFWCNPISGHATLYWYQQILGQGPKLLIQFQNNGVVDDSQLPKDRFSAERLKGVDSTLKIQPAKLEDSAVYLCASTLGTAYEQYFGPGTRLTVT.

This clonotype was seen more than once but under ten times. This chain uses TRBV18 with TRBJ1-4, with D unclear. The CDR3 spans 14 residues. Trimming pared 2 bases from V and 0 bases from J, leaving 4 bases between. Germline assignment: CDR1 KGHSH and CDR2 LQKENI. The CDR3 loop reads CASSPSATNEKLFF. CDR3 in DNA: TGTGCCAGCTCACCAAGCGCAACTAATGAAAAACTGTTTTTT.

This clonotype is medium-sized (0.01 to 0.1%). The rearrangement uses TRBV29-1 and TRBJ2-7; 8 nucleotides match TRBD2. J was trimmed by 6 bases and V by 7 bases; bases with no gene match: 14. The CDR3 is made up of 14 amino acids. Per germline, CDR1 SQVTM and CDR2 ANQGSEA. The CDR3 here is CSAQSSAGGSEQYF. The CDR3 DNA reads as TGCAGCGCCCAAAGTAGTGCGGGAGGTAGCGAGCAGTACTTC.

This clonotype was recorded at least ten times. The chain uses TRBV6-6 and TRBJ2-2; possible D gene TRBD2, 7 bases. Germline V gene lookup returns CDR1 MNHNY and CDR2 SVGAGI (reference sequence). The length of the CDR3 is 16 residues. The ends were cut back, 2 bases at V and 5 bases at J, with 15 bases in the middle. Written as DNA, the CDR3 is TGTGCCAGCAGTTACGTGGGGGGGCGGTTAACCGGGGAGCTGTTTTTT. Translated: CASSYVGGRLTGELFF.

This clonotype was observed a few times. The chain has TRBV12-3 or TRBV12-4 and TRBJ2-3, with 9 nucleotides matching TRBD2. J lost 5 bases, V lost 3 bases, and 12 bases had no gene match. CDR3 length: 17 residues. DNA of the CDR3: TGTGCCAGCAGTTTCCCGCGGGGGGGACCCCCCGGAGATACGCAGTATTTT. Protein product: CASSFPRGGPPGDTQYF.

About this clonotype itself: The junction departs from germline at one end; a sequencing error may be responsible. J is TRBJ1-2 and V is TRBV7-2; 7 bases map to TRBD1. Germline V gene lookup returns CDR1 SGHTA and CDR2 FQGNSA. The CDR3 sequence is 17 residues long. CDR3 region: CASSPDVTTGNNYGDTF. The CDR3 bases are TGTGCCAGCAGCCCCGACGTCACGACAGGGAATAACTATGGCGACACCTTC.

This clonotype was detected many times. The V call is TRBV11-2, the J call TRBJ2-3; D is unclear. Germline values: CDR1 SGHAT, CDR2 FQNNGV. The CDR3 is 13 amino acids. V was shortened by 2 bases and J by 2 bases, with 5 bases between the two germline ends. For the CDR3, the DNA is TGTGCCAGCAGCTTAATAAACACAGATACGCAGTATTTT. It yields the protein CASSLINTDTQYF.

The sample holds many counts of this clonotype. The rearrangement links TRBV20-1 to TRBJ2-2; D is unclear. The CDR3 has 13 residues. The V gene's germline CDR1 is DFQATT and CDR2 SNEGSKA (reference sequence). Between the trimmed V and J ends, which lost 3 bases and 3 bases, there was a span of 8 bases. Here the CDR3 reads CSARSIDTGELFF. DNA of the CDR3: TGCAGTGCTAGGTCGATAGACACCGGGGAGCTGTTTTTT.

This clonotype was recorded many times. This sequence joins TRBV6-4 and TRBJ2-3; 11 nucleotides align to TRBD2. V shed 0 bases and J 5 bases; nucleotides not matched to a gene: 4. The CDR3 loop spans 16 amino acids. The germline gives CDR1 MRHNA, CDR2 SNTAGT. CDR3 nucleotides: TGTGCCAGCAGTGACTCTAGCGGGGGGGCCGTAGATACGCAGTATTTT. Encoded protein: CASSDSSGGAVDTQYF.

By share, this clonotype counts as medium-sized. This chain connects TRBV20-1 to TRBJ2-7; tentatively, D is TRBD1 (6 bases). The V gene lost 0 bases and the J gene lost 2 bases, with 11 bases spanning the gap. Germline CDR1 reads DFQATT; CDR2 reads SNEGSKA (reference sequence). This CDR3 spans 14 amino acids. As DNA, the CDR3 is TGCAGTGCTAGAGACAGGGGATTCACCTACGAGCAGTACTTC. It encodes CSARDRGFTYEQYF.

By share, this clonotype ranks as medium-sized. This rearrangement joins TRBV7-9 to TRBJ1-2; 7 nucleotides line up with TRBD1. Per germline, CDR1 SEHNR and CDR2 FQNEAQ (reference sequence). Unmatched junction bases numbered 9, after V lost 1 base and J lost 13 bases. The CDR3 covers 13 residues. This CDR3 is CASSLGAGQRRTF. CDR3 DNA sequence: TGTGCCAGCAGCTTAGGTGCGGGACAGCGGCGCACCTTC.

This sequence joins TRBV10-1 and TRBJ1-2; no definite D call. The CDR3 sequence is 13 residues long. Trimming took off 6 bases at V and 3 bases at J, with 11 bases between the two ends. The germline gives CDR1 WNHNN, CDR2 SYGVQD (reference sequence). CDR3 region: CASSPDGDYGYTF. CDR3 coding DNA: TGCGCCAGCAGCCCGGACGGTGACTATGGCTACACCTTC.

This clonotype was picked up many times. Written as DNA, the CDR3 is TGTGCCAGCAGCCGGGTGACGGCGGACGGCTACGAGCAGTACTTC. Its translation is CASSRVTADGYEQYF. The J gene is TRBJ2-7, the V gene TRBV5-6; D is uncertain. The V gene's germline CDR1 is SGHDT and CDR2 YYEEEE. V lost 4 bases and J lost 3, with 17 bases in between. The CDR3 runs to 15 residues.

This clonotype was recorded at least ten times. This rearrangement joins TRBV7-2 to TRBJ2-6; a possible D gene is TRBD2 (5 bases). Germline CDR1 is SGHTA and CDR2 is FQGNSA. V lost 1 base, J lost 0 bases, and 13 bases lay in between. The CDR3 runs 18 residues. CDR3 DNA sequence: TGTGCCAGCAGCTTAGGCCTCCCCGGGGTCTCTGGGGCCAACGTCCTGACTTTC. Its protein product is CASSLGLPGVSGANVLTF.

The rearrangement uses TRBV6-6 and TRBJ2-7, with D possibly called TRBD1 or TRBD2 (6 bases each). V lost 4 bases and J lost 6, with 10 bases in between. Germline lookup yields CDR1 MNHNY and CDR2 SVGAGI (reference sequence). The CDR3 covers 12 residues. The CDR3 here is CASSLGGGEQYF. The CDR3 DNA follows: TGTGCCAGCAGTTTGGGGGGCGGCGAGCAGTACTTC.

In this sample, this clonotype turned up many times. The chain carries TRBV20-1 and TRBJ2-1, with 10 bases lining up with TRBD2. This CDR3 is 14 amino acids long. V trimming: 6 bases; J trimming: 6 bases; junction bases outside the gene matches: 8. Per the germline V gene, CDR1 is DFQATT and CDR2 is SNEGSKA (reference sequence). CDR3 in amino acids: CSAGSGRGFNEQFF. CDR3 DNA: TGCAGTGCGGGAAGCGGGAGGGGATTCAATGAGCAGTTCTTC.